This T cell receptor beta chain comes out of a study of blood T cell repertoires in COVID-19. Looking at the study overall: Samples of COVID-19 (acute and convalescent) were obtained from the United States, Italy and Spain. Nucleic acid was either cDNA or gDNA, and it came from T cells, B-cell-depleted T cells, or PBMCs.

CDR1 is SGHVS and CDR2 is FQNEAQ in the germline V gene. With V trimmed by 5 bases and J by 4 bases, 7 bases remained unmatched. This CDR3 spans 14 amino acids. In the authors' workflow: Reference gene primer amplification in the assay estimated nucleated cell counts. Sequencing used immunoSEQ multiplex PCR; TCRdb keeps in-frame clones, though not all of them. The DNA was the basis for D and trimming; V, J and clone size are from that table. Of about 150,000 clones listed, 84% are singletons. The origin of this receptor is a woman aged 50 to 60 in a cohort sampled during active or convalescent COVID-19. Sequencing was done on a sample of peripheral blood. This sequence joins TRBV7-8 and TRBJ1-1; the match to TRBD1 covers 7 bases. The CDR3 bases are TGTGCCAGCAGCATCCGACAGGGAGTCACTGAAGCTTTCTTT. This gives the protein CASSIRQGVTEAFF.